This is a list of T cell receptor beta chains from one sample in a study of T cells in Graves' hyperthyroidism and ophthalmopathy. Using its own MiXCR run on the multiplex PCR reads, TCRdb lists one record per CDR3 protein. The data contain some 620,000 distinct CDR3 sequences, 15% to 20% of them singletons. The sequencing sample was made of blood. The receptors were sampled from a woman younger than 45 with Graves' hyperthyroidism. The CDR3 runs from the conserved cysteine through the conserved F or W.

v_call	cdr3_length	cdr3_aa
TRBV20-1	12	CSARRGRTEAFF
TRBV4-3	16	CASSQANSVRAGELFF
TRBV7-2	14	CASSSRTSVDEQFF
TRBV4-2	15	CASSPLLADYNEQFF
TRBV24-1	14	CATSDTPGNQPQHF
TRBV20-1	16	CSASPWTGNSNQPQHF
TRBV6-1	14	CASSEAGRPQGYTF
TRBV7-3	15	CASSPYGGGSDTQYF
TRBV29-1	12	CSAGDASYEQYF
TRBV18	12	CASSPDADEQFF
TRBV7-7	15	CASSPGTLSTDTQYF
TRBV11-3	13	CASSLGGSRELFF
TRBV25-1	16	CASSDTPGGFTDTQYF
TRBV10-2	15	CASSDPGQGRGEQYF
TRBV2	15	CASSVLGAGNNEQFF
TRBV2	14	CASGTGLAGNEQFF
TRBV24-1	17	CATSGASGTAGYNEQFF
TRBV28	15	CASRPGTGGGYGYTF
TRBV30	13	CAWSVVLWDTQYF
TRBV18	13	CASSPLPKETQYF
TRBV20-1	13	CSAATGGNEKLFF
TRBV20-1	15	CSAPTTGKSTDTQYF
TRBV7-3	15	CASSLGGLEGNEQYF
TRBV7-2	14	CASSLTQGPYEQYF
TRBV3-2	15	CASSLRQGLNTEAFF
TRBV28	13	CASSLYNTDTQYF
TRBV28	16	CASSPPERERKNIQYF
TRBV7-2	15	CASSFGLAGGYEQFF
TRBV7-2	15	CASSDRFASYNEQFF
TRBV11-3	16	CASSPEADLSTDTQYF
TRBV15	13	CATSSTHYNEQFF
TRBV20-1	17	CSARGREKRERTDTQYF
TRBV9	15	CASSVEGQSNSPLHF
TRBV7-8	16	CASSLTRVVAYTEAFF
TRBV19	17	CAKTLSVDRRYTDTQYF
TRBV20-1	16	CSARDYQREGLGEQFF
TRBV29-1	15	CSVGEGQGAYNEQFF